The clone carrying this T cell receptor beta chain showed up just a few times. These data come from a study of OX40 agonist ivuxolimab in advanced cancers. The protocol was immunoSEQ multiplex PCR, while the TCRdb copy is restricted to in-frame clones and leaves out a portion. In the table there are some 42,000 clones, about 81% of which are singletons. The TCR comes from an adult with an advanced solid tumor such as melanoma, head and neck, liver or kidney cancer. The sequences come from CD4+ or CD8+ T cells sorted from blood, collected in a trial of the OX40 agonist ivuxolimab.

CDR3 sequence: CASSVLPGMNTEAFF. CDR3 DNA: TGTGCCAGCAGCGTACTGCCGGGGATGAACACTGAAGCTTTCTTT. The chain employs TRBV9 and TRBJ1-1, with D uncertain. Trimming cost V 1 base and J 0 bases, with 10 bases left between them. The V gene's germline CDR1 is SGDLS and CDR2 YYNGEE. This CDR3 is built from 15 residues.